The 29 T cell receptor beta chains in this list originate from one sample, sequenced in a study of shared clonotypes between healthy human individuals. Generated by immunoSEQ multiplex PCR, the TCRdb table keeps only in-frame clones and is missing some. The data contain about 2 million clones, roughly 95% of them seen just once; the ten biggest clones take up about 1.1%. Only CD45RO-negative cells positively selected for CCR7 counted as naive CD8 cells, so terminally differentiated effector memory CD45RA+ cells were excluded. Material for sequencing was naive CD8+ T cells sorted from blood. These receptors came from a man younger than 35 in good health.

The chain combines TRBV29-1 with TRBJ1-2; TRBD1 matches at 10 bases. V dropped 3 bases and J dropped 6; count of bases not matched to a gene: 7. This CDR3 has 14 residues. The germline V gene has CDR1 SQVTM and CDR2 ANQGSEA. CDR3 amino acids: CSVDWTGGLHGYTF. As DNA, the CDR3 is TGCAGCGTTGATTGGACAGGGGGTTTGCATGGCTACACCTTC. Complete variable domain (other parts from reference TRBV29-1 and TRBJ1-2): SAVISQKPSRDICQRGTSLTIQCQVDSQVTMMFWYRQQPGQSLTLIATANQGSEATYESGFVIDKFPISRPNLTFSTLTVSNMSPEDSSIYLCSVDWTGGLHGYTFGSGTRLTVV.

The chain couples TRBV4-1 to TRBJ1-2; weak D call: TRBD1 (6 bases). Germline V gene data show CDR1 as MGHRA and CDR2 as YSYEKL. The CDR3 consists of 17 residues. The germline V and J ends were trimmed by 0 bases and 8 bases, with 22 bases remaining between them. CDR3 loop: CASSQDMKGQGLWGYTF. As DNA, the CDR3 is TGCGCCAGCAGCCAAGATATGAAGGGTCAGGGGTTGTGGGGCTACACCTTC.

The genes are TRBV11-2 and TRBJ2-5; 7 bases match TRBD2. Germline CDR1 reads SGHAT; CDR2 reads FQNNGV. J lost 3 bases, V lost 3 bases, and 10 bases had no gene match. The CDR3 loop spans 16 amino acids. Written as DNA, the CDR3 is TGTGCCAGCAGCTTCGGCCGGGCGGGGGACGAAGAGACCCAGTACTTC. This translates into CASSFGRAGDEETQYF.

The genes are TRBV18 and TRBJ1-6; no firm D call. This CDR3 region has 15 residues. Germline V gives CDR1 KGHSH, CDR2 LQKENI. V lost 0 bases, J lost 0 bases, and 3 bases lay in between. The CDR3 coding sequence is TGTGCCAGCTCACCACCGGACTCCTATAATTCACCCCTCCACTTT. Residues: CASSPPDSYNSPLHF.

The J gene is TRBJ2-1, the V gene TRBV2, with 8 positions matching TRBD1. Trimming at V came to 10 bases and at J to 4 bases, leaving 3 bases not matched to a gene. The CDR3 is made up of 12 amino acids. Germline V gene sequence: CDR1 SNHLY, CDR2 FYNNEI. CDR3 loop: CATDRVYNEQFF. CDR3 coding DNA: TGTGCCACGGACAGGGTATACAATGAGCAGTTCTTC.

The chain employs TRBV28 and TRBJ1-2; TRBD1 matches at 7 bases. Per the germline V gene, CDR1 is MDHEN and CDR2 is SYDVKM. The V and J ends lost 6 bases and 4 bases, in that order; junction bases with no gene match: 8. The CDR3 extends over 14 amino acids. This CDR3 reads CASSLIGGGYGYTF. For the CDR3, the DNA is TGTGCCAGCAGCCTGATAGGGGGCGGCTATGGCTACACCTTC.

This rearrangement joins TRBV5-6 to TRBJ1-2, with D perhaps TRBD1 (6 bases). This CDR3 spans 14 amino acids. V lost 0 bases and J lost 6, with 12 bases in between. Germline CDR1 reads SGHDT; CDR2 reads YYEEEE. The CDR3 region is CASSLGQVVHGYTF. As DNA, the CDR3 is TGTGCCAGCAGCTTGGGACAGGTCGTCCATGGCTACACCTTC.

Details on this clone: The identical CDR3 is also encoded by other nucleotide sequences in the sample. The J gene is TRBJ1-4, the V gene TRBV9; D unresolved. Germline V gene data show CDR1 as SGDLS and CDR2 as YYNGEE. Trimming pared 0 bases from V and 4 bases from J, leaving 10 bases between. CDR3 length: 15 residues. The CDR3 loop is CASSVGGQRNEKLFF. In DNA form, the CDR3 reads TGTGCCAGCAGCGTAGGAGGGCAGCGTAATGAAAAACTGTTTTTT.

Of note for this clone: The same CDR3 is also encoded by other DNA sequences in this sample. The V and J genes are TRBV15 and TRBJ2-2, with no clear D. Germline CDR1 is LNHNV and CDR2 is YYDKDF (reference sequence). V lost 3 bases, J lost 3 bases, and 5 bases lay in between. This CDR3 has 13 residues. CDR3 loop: CATSRVDTGELFF. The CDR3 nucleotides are TGTGCCACCAGCAGGGTTGACACCGGGGAGCTGTTTTTT.

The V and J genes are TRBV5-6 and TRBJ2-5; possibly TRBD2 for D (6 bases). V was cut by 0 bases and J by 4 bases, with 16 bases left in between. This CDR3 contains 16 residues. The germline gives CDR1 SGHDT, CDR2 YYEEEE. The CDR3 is CASSLGRDLRGETQYF. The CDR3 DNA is TGTGCCAGCAGCTTGGGCCGGGACTTAAGAGGAGAGACCCAGTACTTC.

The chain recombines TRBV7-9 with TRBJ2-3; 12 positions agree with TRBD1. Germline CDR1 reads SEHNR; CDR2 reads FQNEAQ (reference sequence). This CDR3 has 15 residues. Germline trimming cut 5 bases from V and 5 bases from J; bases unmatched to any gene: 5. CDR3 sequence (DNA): TGTGCCAGCAGCCCTGGGACAGGGGGCGTAGATACGCAGTATTTT. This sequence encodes CASSPGTGGVDTQYF.

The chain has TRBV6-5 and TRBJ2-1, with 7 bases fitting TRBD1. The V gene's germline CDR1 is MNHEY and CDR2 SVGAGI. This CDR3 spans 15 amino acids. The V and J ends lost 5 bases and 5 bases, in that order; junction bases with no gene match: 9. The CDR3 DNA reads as TGTGCCAGCAGTCCCCTGGGACAGCCTGACAATGAGCAGTTCTTC. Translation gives CASSPLGQPDNEQFF.

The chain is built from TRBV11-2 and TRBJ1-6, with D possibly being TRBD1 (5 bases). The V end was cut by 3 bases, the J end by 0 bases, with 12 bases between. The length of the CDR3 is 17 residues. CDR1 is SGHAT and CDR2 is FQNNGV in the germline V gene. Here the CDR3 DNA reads TGTGCCAGCAGCTTCGGGACGGGAAGCTCCTATAATTCACCCCTCCACTTT. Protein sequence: CASSFGTGSSYNSPLHF.

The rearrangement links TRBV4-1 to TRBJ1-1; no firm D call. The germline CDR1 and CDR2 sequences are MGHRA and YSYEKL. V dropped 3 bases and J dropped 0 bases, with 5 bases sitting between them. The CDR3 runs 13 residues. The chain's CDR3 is CASSQRVNTEAFF. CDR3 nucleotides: TGCGCCAGCAGCCAGAGGGTGAACACTGAAGCTTTCTTT.

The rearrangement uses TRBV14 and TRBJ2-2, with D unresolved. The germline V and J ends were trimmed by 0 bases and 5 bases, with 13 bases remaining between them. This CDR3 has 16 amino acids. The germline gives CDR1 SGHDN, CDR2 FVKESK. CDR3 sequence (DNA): TGTGCCAGCAGCCAAGATTACTTGGCCCGAACCGGGGAGCTGTTTTTT. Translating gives CASSQDYLARTGELFF.

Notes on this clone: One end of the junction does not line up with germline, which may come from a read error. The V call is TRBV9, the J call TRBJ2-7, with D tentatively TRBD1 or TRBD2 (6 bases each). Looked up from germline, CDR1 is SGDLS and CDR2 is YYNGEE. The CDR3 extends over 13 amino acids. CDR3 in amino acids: CASSVEGGPTLDF. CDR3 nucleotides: TGTGCCAGCAGCGTAGAAGGGGGGCCCACCTTGGACTTC.

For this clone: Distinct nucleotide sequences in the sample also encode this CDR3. The CDR3 DNA sequence: TGTGCCAGCAGTTACTCAGGGGGTGGCACTGAAGCTTTCTTT. Protein sequence: CASSYSGGGTEAFF. J is TRBJ1-1 and V is TRBV6-5; D might be TRBD1 (6 bases). Germline lookup yields CDR1 MNHEY and CDR2 SVGAGI. V dropped 0 bases and J dropped 4 bases, with 9 bases sitting between them. The length of the CDR3 is 14 residues.

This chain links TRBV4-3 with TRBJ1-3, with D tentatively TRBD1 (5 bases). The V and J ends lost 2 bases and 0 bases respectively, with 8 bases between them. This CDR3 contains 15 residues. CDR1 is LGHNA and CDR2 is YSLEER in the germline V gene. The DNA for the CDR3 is TGCGCCAGCAGCCAACAAGGGGCCTCTGGAAACACCATATATTTT. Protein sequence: CASSQQGASGNTIYF.

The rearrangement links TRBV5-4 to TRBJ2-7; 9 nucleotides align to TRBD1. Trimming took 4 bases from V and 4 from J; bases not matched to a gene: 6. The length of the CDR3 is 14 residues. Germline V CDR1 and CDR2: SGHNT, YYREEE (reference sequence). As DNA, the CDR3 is TGTGCCAGCAGCCTGGACAGGGGCTTTTACGAGCAGTACTTC. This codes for CASSLDRGFYEQYF. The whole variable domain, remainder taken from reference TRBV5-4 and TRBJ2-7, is ETGVTQSPTHLIKTRGQQVTLRCSSQSGHNTVSWYQQALGQGPQFIFQYYREEENGRGNFPPRFSGLQFPNYSSELNVNALELDDSALYLCASSLDRGFYEQYFGPGTRLTVT.

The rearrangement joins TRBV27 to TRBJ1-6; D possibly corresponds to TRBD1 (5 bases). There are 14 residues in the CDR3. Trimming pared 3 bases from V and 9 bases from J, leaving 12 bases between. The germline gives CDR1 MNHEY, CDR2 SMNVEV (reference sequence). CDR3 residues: CASSFGGVSSPLHF. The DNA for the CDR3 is TGTGCCAGCAGTTTCGGGGGGGTGAGTTCACCCCTCCACTTT.

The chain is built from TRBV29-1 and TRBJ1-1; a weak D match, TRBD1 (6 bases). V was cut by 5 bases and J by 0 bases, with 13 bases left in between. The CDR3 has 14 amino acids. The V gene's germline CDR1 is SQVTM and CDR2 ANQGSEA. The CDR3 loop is CSVTGLFMNTEAFF. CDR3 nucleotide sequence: TGCAGCGTTACAGGGTTATTTATGAACACTGAAGCTTTCTTT.

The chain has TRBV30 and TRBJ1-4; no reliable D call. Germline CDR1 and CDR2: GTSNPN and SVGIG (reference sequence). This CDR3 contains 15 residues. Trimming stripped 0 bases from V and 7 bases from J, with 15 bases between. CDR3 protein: CAWSVVPERGEKLFF. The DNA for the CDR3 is TGTGCCTGGAGTGTAGTCCCTGAACGGGGTGAAAAACTGTTTTTT.

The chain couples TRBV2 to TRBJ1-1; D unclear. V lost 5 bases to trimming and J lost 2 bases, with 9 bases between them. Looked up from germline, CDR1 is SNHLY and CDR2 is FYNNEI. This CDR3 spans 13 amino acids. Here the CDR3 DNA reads TGTGCCAGCAGTAGCGGATTCAACACTGAAGCTTTCTTT. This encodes CASSSGFNTEAFF.

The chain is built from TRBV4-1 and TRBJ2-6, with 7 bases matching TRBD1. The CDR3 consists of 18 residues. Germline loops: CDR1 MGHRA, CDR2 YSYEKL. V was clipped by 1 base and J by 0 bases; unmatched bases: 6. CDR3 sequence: CASSQGQGDPSGANVLTF. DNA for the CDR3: TGCGCCAGCAGCCAAGGACAGGGAGATCCCTCTGGGGCCAACGTCCTGACTTTC.

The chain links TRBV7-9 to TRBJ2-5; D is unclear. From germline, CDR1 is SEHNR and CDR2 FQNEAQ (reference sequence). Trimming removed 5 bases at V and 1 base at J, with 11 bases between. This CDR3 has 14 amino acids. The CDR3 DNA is TGTGCCAGCAGCCCGTCGGGCCTCCAAGAGACCCAGTACTTC. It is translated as CASSPSGLQETQYF.

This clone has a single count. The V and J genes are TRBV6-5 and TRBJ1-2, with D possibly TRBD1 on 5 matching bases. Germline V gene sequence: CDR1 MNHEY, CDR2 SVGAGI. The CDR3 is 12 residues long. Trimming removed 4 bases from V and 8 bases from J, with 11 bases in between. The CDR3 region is CASSSGAKGYTF. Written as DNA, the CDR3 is TGTGCCAGCAGTTCCGGGGCGAAAGGCTACACCTTC.

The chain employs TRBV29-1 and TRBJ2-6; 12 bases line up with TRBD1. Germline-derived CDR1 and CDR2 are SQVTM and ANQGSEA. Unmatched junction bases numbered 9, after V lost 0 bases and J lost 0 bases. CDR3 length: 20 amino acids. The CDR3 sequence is CSVEDAMGQGASSGANVLTF. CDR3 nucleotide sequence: TGCAGCGTTGAAGATGCCATGGGACAGGGGGCCAGCTCTGGGGCCAACGTCCTGACTTTC. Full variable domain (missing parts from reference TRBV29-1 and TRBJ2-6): SAVISQKPSRDICQRGTSLTIQCQVDSQVTMMFWYRQQPGQSLTLIATANQGSEATYESGFVIDKFPISRPNLTFSTLTVSNMSPEDSSIYLCSVEDAMGQGASSGANVLTFGAGSRLTVL.

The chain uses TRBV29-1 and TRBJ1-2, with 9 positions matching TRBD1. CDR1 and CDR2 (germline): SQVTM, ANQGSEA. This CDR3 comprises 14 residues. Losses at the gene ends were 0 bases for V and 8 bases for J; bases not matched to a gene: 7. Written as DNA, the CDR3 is TGCAGCGTTGAAGATCAGGGACAGGGCGGGGGCTACACCTTC. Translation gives CSVEDQGQGGGYTF. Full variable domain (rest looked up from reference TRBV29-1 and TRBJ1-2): SAVISQKPSRDICQRGTSLTIQCQVDSQVTMMFWYRQQPGQSLTLIATANQGSEATYESGFVIDKFPISRPNLTFSTLTVSNMSPEDSSIYLCSVEDQGQGGGYTFGSGTRLTVV.

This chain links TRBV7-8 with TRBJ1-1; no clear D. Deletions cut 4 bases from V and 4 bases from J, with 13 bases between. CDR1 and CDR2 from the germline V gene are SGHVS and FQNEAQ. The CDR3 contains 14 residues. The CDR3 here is CASSSKSGFTEAFF. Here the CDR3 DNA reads TGTGCCAGCAGCTCAAAATCGGGATTCACTGAAGCTTTCTTT.